The T cell receptor beta chain described here comes from a study of Ad26.COV2.S vaccination and SARS-CoV-2 variants. Looked up from germline, CDR1 is MNHEY and CDR2 is SVGAGI. The CDR3 consists of 15 residues. The V end was cut by 5 bases, the J end by 0 bases, with 11 bases between. Using immunoSEQ multiplex PCR, the repertoire was profiled, and TCRdb retains in-frame clones only, with some absent. The sample consists of about 350,000 clones, about 91% of them appearing once. V is TRBV6-5 and J is TRBJ1-3; D call uncertain. The receptor's source is a human donor who had recovered from COVID-19. The sequencing used peripheral blood, collected after recovery from COVID-19. CDR3 amino acids: CASSRLSSSGNTIYF. The CDR3 DNA is TGTGCCAGCAGTCGGCTTTCGAGCTCTGGAAACACCATATATTTT.